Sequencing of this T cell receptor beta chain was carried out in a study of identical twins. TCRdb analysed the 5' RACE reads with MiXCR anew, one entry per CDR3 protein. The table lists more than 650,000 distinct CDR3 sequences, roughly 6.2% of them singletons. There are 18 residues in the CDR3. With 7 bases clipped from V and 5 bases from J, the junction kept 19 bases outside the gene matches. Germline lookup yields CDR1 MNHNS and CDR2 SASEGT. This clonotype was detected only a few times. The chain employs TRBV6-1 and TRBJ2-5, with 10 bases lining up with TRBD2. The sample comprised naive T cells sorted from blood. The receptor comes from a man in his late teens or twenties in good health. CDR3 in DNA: TGTGCCAGCAATGATCAGGGTGGGCTAGCGGGAGTATGGGAGACCCAGTACTTC. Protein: CASNDQGGLAGVWETQYF.